This is a list of T cell receptor beta chains from one sample in a study of blood T cell repertoires in COVID-19. Using immunoSEQ multiplex PCR, the repertoire was profiled, and TCRdb retains in-frame clones only, with some absent. The sample comprises about 200,000 clones, about 90% of which are singletons, and 1.9% rests with the top ten. Specimen: peripheral blood. Receptors originate from a man aged 40-49 years with active or convalescent COVID-19. CDR3s include the opening cysteine and the closing phenylalanine or tryptophan. D genes are given only for firm matches. Some rows mark clone size as missing; the rest say once, few, many or name a class of expanded clone.

v_gene	j_gene	abundance	d_gene	CDR3aa	CDR3nt
TRBV11-2	TRBJ2-1	.	TRBD2	CASSPAGLAGVRVYNEQFF	TGTGCCAGCAGCCCGGCAGGACTAGCGGGAGTTAGGGTCTACAATGAGCAGTTCTTC
TRBV9	TRBJ1-1	few	TRBD1	CASSVTGANTEAFF	TGTGCCAGCAGCGTGACAGGGGCGAACACTGAAGCTTTCTTT
TRBV15	TRBJ1-2	few	.	CATSRGGASYGYTF	TGTGCCACCAGCAGAGGTGGGGCCTCCTATGGCTACACCTTC
TRBV4-2	TRBJ2-7	.	.	CASRTEVRPDIGEQYF	TGTGCCAGCAGGACGGAGGTTAGGCCCGATATCGGCGAGCAGTACTTC
TRBV19	TRBJ2-3	.	TRBD2	CASSIGGGRAADTQYF	TGTGCCAGTAGTATAGGTGGCGGGAGGGCAGCAGATACGCAGTATTTT
TRBV2	TRBJ1-2	.	.	CASSDAGTNYGYTF	TGTGCCAGCAGTGACGCAGGGACTAACTATGGCTACACCTTC
TRBV11-2	TRBJ2-7	.	.	CASSWASPPSYEQYF	TGTGCCAGCAGCTGGGCCTCCCCGCCATCCTACGAGCAGTACTTC
TRBV6-1	TRBJ1-5	.	.	CASSERGVREDQPQHF	TGTGCCAGCAGTGAACGCGGGGTGCGAGAGGATCAGCCCCAGCATTTT
TRBV5-1	TRBJ1-1	.	.	CASSPGVERIF	TGCGCCAGCAGCCCCGGGGTGGAACGGATCTTT
TRBV5-4	TRBJ2-1	.	.	CASFSGGGLGGEQFF	TGTGCCAGCTTCTCCGGCGGGGGCCTGGGGGGTGAGCAGTTCTTC
TRBV3-1/TRBV3-2	TRBJ1-1	.	.	CASSAGTREAFF	TGTGCCAGCAGCGCCGGGACACGTGAAGCTTTCTTT
TRBV27	TRBJ2-3	.	.	CASSLSPRGSSTDTQYF	TGTGCCAGCAGTTTATCCCCCCGCGGTTCTAGCACAGATACGCAGTATTTT
TRBV12-3/TRBV12-4	TRBJ1-6	few	.	CASSPHNSPLHF	TGTGCCAGCAGTCCTCATAATTCACCCCTCCACTTT
TRBV3-1/TRBV3-2	TRBJ2-7	few	TRBD2	CASSQGYSGSYEQYF	TGTGCCAGCAGCCAAGGTTATAGCGGGAGCTACGAGCAGTACTTC
TRBV6-5	TRBJ2-1	.	.	CASSSSTYPYNEQFF	TGTGCCAGCAGTTCAAGTACCTATCCCTACAATGAGCAGTTCTTC
TRBV5-5	TRBJ2-7	.	TRBD2	CASSWGGVLDEQYF	TGTGCCAGCAGCTGGGGAGGGGTCCTGGACGAGCAGTACTTC
TRBV19	TRBJ1-5	.	.	CASSATADQPQHF	TGTGCCAGTAGTGCCACAGCGGATCAGCCCCAGCATTTT
TRBV6-4	TRBJ2-1	.	.	CASSVASGNEQFF	TGTGCCAGCAGTGTTGCATCCGGCAATGAGCAGTTCTTC
TRBV5-1	TRBJ1-6	few	.	CASSLDRERSPLHF	TGCGCCAGCAGCTTGGATCGGGAACGTTCACCCCTCCACTTT
TRBV2	TRBJ1-1	.	.	CASSLLGGGLVNTEAFF	TGTGCCAGCAGTCTTCTTGGGGGGGGCCTGGTGAACACTGAAGCTTTCTTT
TRBV30	TRBJ1-6	.	.	CAWSPGSSPLHF	TGTGCCTGGAGTCCAGGGTCGTCACCCCTCCACTTT
TRBV27	TRBJ2-1	.	.	CASSFRTYNEQFF	TGTGCCAGCAGTTTCCGGACATACAATGAGCAGTTCTTC
TRBV4-1	TRBJ2-7	.	.	CASSQPRRLKPYEQYF	TGCGCCAGCAGCCAACCCCGGAGGCTTAAGCCCTACGAGCAGTACTTC
TRBV28	TRBJ2-5	.	TRBD1	CASSPGTGGVETQYF	TGTGCCAGCAGTCCGGGGACAGGGGGTGTGGAGACCCAGTACTTC
TRBV5-6	TRBJ1-6	.	TRBD1	CASILDRGNSPLHF	TGTGCCAGCATCCTGGACAGGGGTAATTCACCCCTCCACTTT
TRBV5-4	TRBJ1-2	.	TRBD1	CASSSNQGDGYTF	TGTGCCAGCAGCTCTAACCAGGGGGATGGCTACACCTTC
TRBV5-6	TRBJ1-3	.	.	CASSLVGGQGNTIYF	TGTGCCAGCAGCTTGGTTGGAGGGCAGGGAAACACCATATATTTT
TRBV13	TRBJ2-3	.	TRBD1	CASSPGTGVLTDTQYF	TGTGCCAGCAGCCCCGGGACAGGGGTTCTTACAGATACGCAGTATTTT
TRBV7-9	TRBJ1-1	many	.	CASSLTVSNTEAFF	TGTGCCAGCAGCCTGACAGTTTCGAACACTGAAGCTTTCTTT
TRBV18	TRBJ2-1	once	.	CASSPCQGCEQFF	TGTGCCAGCTCACCGTGCCAGGGGTGTGAGCAGTTCTTC
TRBV28	TRBJ1-2	once	.	CASSLRQPLGYGYTF	TGTGCCAGCAGTTTACGACAGCCGTTAGGCTATGGCTACACCTTC
TRBV19	TRBJ1-4	once	.	CASSIDSATNEKLFF	TGTGCCAGTAGTATCGACAGCGCAACTAATGAAAAACTGTTTTTT
TRBV5-1	TRBJ1-6	.	TRBD1	CASSLVGQGDSPLHF	TGCGCCAGCAGCTTGGTGGGCCAGGGGGATTCACCCCTCCACTTT
TRBV5-4	TRBJ2-6	once	TRBD1	CASAPQWTGATGANVLTF	TGTGCCAGCGCTCCTCAGTGGACAGGGGCCACGGGGGCCAACGTCCTGACTTTC
TRBV14	TRBJ1-4	few	.	CASSHRGGPTNEKLFF	TGTGCCAGCAGCCACCGCGGGGGACCGACTAATGAAAAACTGTTTTTT
TRBV5-6	TRBJ1-5	.	TRBD1	CASSLGQGYQPQHF	TGTGCCAGCAGCTTGGGACAGGGGTATCAGCCCCAGCATTTT
TRBV5-4	TRBJ2-5	.	TRBD1	CASSSGQKEETQYF	TGTGCCAGCAGCTCGGGACAGAAGGAAGAGACCCAGTACTTC
TRBV28	TRBJ2-7	.	.	CASSFRTALIYEQYF	TGTGCCAGCAGTTTCAGGACAGCCCTTATCTACGAGCAGTACTTC
TRBV12-3/TRBV12-4	TRBJ1-2	.	.	CASTLGVNYGYTF	TGTGCCAGCACTCTCGGAGTTAACTATGGCTACACCTTC
TRBV28	TRBJ1-5	.	TRBD1	CASSLSGDRGRPQHF	TGTGCCAGCAGTTTATCGGGAGACAGGGGTCGGCCCCAGCATTTT
TRBV10-3	TRBJ2-5	.	TRBD2	CAISDPGRDGKTQYF	TGTGCCATCAGTGACCCCGGGAGGGACGGAAAGACCCAGTACTTC
TRBV18	TRBJ2-7	.	.	CASSPREGDYYEQYF	TGTGCCAGCTCACCACGTGAGGGGGACTACTACGAGCAGTACTTC
TRBV19	TRBJ2-7	.	TRBD2	CASSILAGAYEQYF	TGTGCCAGTAGTATCCTAGCGGGAGCCTACGAGCAGTACTTC
TRBV29-1	TRBJ2-3	.	TRBD2	CSVDRLAGGSTDTQYF	TGCAGCGTAGATAGACTAGCGGGGGGTAGCACAGATACGCAGTATTTT
TRBV28	TRBJ1-5	once	.	CAGRRGVSNQPQHF	TGTGCCGGCCGACGGGGAGTTAGCAATCAGCCCCAGCATTTT
TRBV13	TRBJ1-1	.	.	CASSLTDRGNSEAFF	TGTGCCAGCAGCTTGACGGACAGAGGTAACAGTGAAGCTTTCTTT
TRBV28	TRBJ1-5	.	TRBD1	CASSPGGAYQPQHF	TGTGCCAGCAGCCCAGGGGGCGCCTATCAGCCCCAGCATTTT